The T cell receptor (beta chain) under discussion was sequenced for a study of cytomegalovirus exposure and HLA in healthy donors. The study, taken as a whole, reports: Most TCR sequences showed up rarely, but some public TCRs showed up in many donors. The study listed approximately 170 cytomegalovirus-associated TCR beta chains. Reportedly, diagnosis of cytomegalovirus status by the classifier showed high specificity and sensitivity.

As for this clone: What it binds is not known.

Separation from the approximately 660-subject first cohort characterized the roughly 120-subject validation cohort, to which the donors belonged. Generated by immunoSEQ multiplex PCR, the TCRdb table keeps only in-frame clones and is missing some. The sample contains about 120,000 clones, around nine tenths of which appear only once. Germline values: CDR1 SGHAT, CDR2 FQNNGV. The germline V and J ends were trimmed by 0 bases and 0 bases, with 14 bases remaining between them. The CDR3 runs 18 residues. This TCR came from a woman aged 18-29 years in good health and CMV-seropositive. The sample was PBMCs. The chain employs TRBV11-2 and TRBJ2-2; D is undetermined. The chain's CDR3 is CASSLDLTARPNTGELFF. The CDR3 bases are TGTGCCAGCAGCTTAGATCTGACCGCCAGGCCGAACACCGGGGAGCTGTTTTTT.